The rows below give T cell receptor beta chains drawn from one sample of a study of T-cell reconstitution after alpha-beta-depleted transplantation in children. In TCRdb, the PCR reads were re-called with MiXCR into one record per CDR3 protein. The sample shows approximately 630,000 distinct CDR3 sequences, around 13% of them seen only once. Source: PBMCs, taken before TCRalphabeta/CD19-depleted stem cell transplant. Source of these receptors: a girl aged 2 to 9 with congenital amegakaryocytic thrombocytopenia, due to receive a stem cell transplant. The conserved cysteine and the conserved F or W are not part of the CDR3 here. A D gene is named only where the DNA matches it firmly.

d_gene | j_gene | len | v_gene | CDR3aa
TRBD1 | TRBJ2-1 | 15 | TRBV20-1 | SARGSSGTGVYNEQF
- | TRBJ2-1 | 11 | TRBV4-1 | ASSQVQFNEQF
- | TRBJ2-1 | 13 | TRBV29-1 | SVFSIWTTYNEQF
TRBD2 | TRBJ2-7 | 15 | TRBV4-1 | ASSQGLAGESSYEQY
- | TRBJ2-5 | 13 | TRBV5-6 | ASSPVVSNQETQY
TRBD1 | TRBJ2-3 | 14 | TRBV5-1 | ASSPLDRGLPDTQY
- | TRBJ1-2 | 14 | TRBV6-5 | ASSYSSRTRSYGYT
TRBD1 | TRBJ2-1 | 14 | TRBV7-9 | ASSLGGTVSYNEQF
- | TRBJ1-2 | 13 | TRBV28 | ASSFRIGDNYGYT
- | TRBJ1-1 | 13 | TRBV5-1 | ASSLAPPLNTEAF
- | TRBJ2-6 | 13 | TRBV4-1 | ASSKSSTGANVLT
TRBD2 | TRBJ2-5 | 11 | TRBV29-1 | SVPTSGQETQY
- | TRBJ2-2 | 13 | TRBV5-1 | ASSLEAGNTGELF
TRBD2 | TRBJ2-3 | 13 | TRBV20-1 | SAAGLAGQTDTQY
TRBD1 | TRBJ1-1 | 12 | TRBV2 | ASSVRTGGSEAF
TRBD1 | TRBJ1-4 | 13 | TRBV5-1 | ASSVLTGANEKLF
- | TRBJ2-2 | 13 | TRBV5-1 | ASSLVNTDTGELF
- | TRBJ2-5 | 9 | TRBV30 | AWRGSETQY
TRBD2 | TRBJ2-2 | 15 | TRBV20-1 | SASIGTSGVNTGELF
TRBD2 | TRBJ2-3 | 12 | TRBV29-1 | SALLSGRPDTQY
- | TRBJ2-1 | 12 | TRBV5-1 | ASTDIRSYNEQF
- | TRBJ1-2 | 11 | TRBV28 | ASSVVSTGGYT
TRBD2 | TRBJ2-1 | 13 | TRBV10-3 | AISDYGRAGNEQF
- | TRBJ1-1 | 10 | TRBV3-1 | ASSPTGAEAF
TRBD2 | TRBJ2-7 | 14 | TRBV27 | ASSTTWREQSYEQY
TRBD2 | TRBJ2-3 | 13 | TRBV5-6 | ASSLAGGPADTQY
- | TRBJ2-3 | 12 | TRBV7-6 | ASSLTGFTDTQY
- | TRBJ1-5 | 13 | TRBV4-2 | ASSQVQGGNQPQH
- | TRBJ1-1 | 15 | TRBV5-1 | ASSLVVEGMGNTEAF
- | TRBJ2-2 | 15 | TRBV7-9 | ASSFRFWRENTGELF
- | TRBJ2-6 | 16 | TRBV11-1 | ASSDSWGTSAGANVLT
- | TRBJ2-7 | 13 | TRBV7-6 | ASNPPRRAPYEQY
- | TRBJ2-3 | 12 | TRBV20-1 | SAAGTGGTDTQY
TRBD2 | TRBJ2-1 | 15 | TRBV7-8 | ASSLDSPGLAPNEQF
TRBD1 | TRBJ2-7 | 13 | TRBV15 | ATSRDEGAPDEQY
TRBD1 | TRBJ2-1 | 14 | TRBV12-3/TRBV12-4 | ASSFLTGGSYNEQF
TRBD1 | TRBJ2-1 | 14 | TRBV6-2/TRBV6-3 | ASSYLRDRGGNEQF
- | TRBJ1-1 | 12 | TRBV5-1 | ASSLQASNTEAF
TRBD2 | TRBJ2-3 | 12 | TRBV2 | ASSGAGPTDTQY
TRBD2 | TRBJ2-1 | 13 | TRBV30 | AWVGSGSSYNEQF
- | TRBJ2-7 | 13 | TRBV20-1 | SARDRGWDYYEQY
- | TRBJ1-2 | 11 | TRBV2 | ASTGAGNYGYT
TRBD2 | TRBJ2-1 | 13 | TRBV7-9 | ASSHRGLAGVEQF